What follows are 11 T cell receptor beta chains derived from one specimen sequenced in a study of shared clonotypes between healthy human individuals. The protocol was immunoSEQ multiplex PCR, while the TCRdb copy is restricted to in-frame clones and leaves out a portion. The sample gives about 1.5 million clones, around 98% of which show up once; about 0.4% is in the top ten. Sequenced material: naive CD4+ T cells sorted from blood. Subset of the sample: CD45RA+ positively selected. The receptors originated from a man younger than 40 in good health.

CDR3 residues: CASSQGALAGGRDTQYF. CDR3 bases: TGTGCCAGCAGCCAAGGGGCCCTAGCGGGAGGTAGAGATACGCAGTATTTT. The chain couples TRBV4-2 to TRBJ2-3; 11 bases align to TRBD2. The CDR3 loop spans 17 amino acids. The V and J ends lost 1 base and 5 bases, in that order; junction bases with no gene match: 8. CDR1 is LGHNA and CDR2 is YNFKEQ in the germline V gene.

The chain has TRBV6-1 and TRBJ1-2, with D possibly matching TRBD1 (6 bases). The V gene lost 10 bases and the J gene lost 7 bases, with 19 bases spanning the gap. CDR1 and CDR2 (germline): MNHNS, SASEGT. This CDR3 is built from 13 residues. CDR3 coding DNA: TGTGCCACAGAACAGGGACCGCGGTCTGGCTACACCTTC. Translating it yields CATEQGPRSGYTF.

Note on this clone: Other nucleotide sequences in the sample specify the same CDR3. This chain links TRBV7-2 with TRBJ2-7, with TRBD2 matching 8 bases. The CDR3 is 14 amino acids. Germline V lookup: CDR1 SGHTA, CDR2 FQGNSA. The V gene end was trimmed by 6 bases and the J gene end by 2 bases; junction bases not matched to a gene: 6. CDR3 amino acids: CASSPTSGPYEQYF. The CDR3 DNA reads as TGTGCCAGCAGTCCCACTAGCGGTCCCTACGAGCAGTACTTC.

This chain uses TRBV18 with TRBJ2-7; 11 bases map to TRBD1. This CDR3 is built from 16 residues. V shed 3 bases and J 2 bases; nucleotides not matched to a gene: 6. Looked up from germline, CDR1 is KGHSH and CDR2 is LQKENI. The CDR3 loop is CASSPRTGGAPYEQYF. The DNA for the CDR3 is TGTGCCAGCTCACCCCGGACAGGGGGCGCCCCCTACGAGCAGTACTTC.

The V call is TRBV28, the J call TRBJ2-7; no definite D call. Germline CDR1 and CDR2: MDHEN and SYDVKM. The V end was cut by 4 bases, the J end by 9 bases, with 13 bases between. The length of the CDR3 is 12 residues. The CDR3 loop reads CASSSAAVAQYF. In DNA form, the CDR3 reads TGTGCCAGCAGTTCGGCGGCGGTTGCGCAGTACTTC.

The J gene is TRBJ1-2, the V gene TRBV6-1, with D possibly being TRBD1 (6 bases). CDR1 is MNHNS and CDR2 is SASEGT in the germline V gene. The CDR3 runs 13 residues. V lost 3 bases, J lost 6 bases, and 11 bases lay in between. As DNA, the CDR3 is TGTGCCAGCAGTGAGGATAGGGGGGATGGCTACACCTTC. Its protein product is CASSEDRGDGYTF.

The CDR3 region has the DNA TGCAGCGTTGGGTTAGCGGGAGGTCCCACAGATACGCAGTATTTT. Translated: CSVGLAGGPTDTQYF. The chain employs TRBV29-1 and TRBJ2-3; TRBD2 aligns across 10 bases. This CDR3 is 15 amino acids long. CDR1 is SQVTM, CDR2 ANQGSEA, per germline. Losses at the gene ends were 4 bases for V and 2 bases for J; bases not matched to a gene: 6.

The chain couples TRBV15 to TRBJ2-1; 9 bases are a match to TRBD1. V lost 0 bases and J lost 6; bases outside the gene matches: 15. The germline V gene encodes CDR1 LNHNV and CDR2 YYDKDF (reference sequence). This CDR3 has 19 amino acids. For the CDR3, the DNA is TGTGCCACCAGCAGAGATCCGGCCCAGACAGGGGGTAGGGTCAATGAGCAGTTCTTC. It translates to CATSRDPAQTGGRVNEQFF. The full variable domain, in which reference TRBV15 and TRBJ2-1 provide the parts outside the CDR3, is DAMVIQNPRYQVTQFGKPVTLSCSQTLNHNVMYWYQQKSSQAPKLLFHYYDKDFNNEADTPDNFQSRRPNTSFCFLDIRSPGLGDTAMYLCATSRDPAQTGGRVNEQFFGPGTRLTVL.

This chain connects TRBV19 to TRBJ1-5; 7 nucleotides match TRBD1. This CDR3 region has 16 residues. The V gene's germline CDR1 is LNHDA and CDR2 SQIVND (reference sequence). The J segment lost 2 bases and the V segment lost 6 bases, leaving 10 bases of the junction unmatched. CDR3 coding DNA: TGTGCCAGTAGCAGGGGACAGTCTTTCGGCAATCAGCCCCAGCATTTT. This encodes CASSRGQSFGNQPQHF.

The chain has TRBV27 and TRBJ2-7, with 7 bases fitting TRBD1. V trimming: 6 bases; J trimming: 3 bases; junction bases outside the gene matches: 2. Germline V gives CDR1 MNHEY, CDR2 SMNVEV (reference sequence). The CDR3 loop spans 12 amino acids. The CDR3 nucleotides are TGTGCCAGCAGAGACAGGGTCTACGAGCAGTACTTC. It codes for CASRDRVYEQYF.

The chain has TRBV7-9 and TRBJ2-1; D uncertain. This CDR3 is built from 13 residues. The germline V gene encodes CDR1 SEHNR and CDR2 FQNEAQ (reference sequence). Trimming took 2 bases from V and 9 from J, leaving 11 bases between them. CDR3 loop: CASSLFVFGEQFF. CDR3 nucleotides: TGTGCCAGCAGCTTATTTGTTTTTGGTGAGCAGTTCTTC.